This paragraph reports one T cell receptor beta chain. Per the original data handling: Amplification of reference gene primers was used by the study to estimate nucleated cell counts. Repertoires were generated with immunoSEQ multiplex PCR, while TCRdb's copy carries only in-frame clones and drops some. V and J calls and clone size follow that table, whereas D and trimming were derived from the DNA. This sample yields 90,000 to 150,000 clones, of which about 79% are seen a single time; under 5% belongs to the top ten. V lost 5 bases, J lost 5 bases, and 8 bases stayed unmatched. Germline-derived CDR1 and CDR2 are MNHEY and SMNVEV (reference sequence). CDR3 length: 15 residues. The sample originates from a study of blood T cell repertoires in COVID-19. As for the study in general: The United States, Italy and Spain were the sources of the acute and convalescent COVID-19 samples. Nucleic acid was either cDNA or gDNA, and it came from T cells, B-cell-depleted T cells, or PBMCs.

This TCR derives from a woman over 75 with acute or convalescent COVID-19. The sequenced sample consisted of peripheral blood. This sequence joins TRBV27 and TRBJ2-1, with 8 bases fitting TRBD1. CDR3 sequence reads: CASSPWDRLNNEQFF. CDR3 nucleotide sequence: TGTGCCAGCAGTCCCTGGGACAGGCTAAACAATGAGCAGTTCTTC.